This T cell receptor (beta chain) was observed in a study of control samples from healthy donors and cancer patients. Produced via immunoSEQ multiplex PCR; TCRdb's table is partial and in-frame only. The sample lists fewer than 120,000 clones, around nine tenths seen once, with around 4% in the top ten. The source is a woman aged 55-69 years with lung cancer. Source material: PBMCs.

CDR3 nucleotides: TGTGCCAGCAGTCCTCGAGGCAGGGCCAACGTCCTGACTTTC. Translating gives CASSPRGRANVLTF. The chain recombines TRBV27 with TRBJ2-6; D is unclear. Germline values: CDR1 MNHEY, CDR2 SMNVEV (reference sequence). With 5 bases removed from V and 5 bases from J, the gap between germline ends came to 10 bases. The CDR3 has 14 residues.